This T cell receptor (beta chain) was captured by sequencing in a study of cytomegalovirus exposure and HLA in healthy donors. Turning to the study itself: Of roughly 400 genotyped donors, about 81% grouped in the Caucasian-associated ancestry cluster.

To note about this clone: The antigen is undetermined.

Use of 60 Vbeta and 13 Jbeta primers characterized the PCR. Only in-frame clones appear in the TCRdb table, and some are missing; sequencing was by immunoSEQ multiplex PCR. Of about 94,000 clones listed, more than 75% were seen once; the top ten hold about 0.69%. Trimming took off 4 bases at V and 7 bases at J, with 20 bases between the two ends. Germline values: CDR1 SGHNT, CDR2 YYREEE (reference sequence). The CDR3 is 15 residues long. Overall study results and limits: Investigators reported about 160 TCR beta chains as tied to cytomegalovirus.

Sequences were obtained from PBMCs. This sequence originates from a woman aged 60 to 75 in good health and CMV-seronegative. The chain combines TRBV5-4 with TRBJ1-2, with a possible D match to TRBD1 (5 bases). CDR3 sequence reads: CASSAATRAIGGYTF. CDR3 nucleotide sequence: TGTGCCAGCAGCGCAGCGACCAGGGCAATCGGTGGCTACACCTTC.